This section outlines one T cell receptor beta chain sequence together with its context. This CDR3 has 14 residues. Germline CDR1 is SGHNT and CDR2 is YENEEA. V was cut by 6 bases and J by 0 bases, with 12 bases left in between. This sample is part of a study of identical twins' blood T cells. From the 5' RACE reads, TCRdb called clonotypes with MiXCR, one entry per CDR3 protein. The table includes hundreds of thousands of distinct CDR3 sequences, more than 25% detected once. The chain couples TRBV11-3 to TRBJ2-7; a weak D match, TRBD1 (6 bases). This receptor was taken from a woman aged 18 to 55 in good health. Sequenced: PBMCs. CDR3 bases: TGTGCCAGCAGGGACAGTGCGAGCTCCTACGAGCAGTACTTC. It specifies CASRDSASSYEQYF.